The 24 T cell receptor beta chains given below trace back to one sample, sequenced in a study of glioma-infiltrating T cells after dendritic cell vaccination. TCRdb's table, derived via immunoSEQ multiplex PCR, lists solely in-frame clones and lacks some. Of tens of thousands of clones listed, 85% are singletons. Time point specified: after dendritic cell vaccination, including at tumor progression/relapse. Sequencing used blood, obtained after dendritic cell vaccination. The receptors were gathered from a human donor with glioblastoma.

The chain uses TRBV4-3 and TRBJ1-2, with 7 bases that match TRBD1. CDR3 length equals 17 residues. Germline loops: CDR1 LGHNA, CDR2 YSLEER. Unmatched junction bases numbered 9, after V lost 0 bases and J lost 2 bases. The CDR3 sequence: CASSQDSTGAPNYGYTF. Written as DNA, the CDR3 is TGCGCCAGCAGCCAAGATTCAACAGGGGCGCCCAACTATGGCTACACCTTC.

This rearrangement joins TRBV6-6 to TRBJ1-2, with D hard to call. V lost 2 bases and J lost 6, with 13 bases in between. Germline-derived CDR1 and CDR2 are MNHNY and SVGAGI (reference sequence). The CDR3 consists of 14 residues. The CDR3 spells CASSYGEELDGYTF. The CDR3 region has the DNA TGTGCCAGCAGTTACGGGGAGGAACTGGATGGCTACACCTTC.

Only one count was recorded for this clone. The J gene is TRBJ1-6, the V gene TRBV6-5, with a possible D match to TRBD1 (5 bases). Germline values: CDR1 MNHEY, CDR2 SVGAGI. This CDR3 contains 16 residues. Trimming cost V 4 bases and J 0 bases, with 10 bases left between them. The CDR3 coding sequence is TGTGCCAGCAGTTCACAGGTGTACTCCTATAATTCACCCCTCCACTTT. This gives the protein CASSSQVYSYNSPLHF.

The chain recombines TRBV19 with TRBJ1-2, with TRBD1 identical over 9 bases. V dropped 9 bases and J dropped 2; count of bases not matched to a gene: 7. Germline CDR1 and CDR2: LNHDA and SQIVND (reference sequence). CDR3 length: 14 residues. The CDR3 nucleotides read TGTGCCAGCCATACAGGGGGCAAGAACTATGGCTACACCTTC. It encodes CASHTGGKNYGYTF.

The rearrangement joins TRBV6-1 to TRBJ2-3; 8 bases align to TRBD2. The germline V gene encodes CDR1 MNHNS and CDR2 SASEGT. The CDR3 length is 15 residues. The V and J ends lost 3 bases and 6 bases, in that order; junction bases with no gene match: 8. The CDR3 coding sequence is TGTGCCAGCAGTGAGGCAACTAGCGGATTGGATACGCAGTATTTT. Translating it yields CASSEATSGLDTQYF.

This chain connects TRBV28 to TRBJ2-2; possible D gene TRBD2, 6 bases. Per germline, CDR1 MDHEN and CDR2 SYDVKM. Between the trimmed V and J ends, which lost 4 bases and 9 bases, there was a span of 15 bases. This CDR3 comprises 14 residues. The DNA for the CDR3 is TGTGCCAGCAGTTCCCAGAATAGCGGCCGGGAGCTGTTTTTT. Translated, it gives CASSSQNSGRELFF.

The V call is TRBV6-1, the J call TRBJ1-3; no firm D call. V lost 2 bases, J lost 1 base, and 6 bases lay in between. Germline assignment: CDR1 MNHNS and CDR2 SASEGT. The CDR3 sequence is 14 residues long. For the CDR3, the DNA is TGTGCCAGCAGTGAAAGCTTATCTGGAAACACCATATATTTT. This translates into CASSESLSGNTIYF.

CDR3 in amino acids: CASSAPGAGEQYF. The CDR3 DNA reads TGTGCCAGCTCAGCCCCGGGCGCGGGGGAGCAGTACTTC. The rearrangement links TRBV18 to TRBJ2-7, with a weak D call TRBD2 (6 bases). The CDR3 is made up of 13 amino acids. V was trimmed by 5 bases and J by 7 bases, leaving 15 bases between them. The V gene's germline CDR1 is KGHSH and CDR2 LQKENI.

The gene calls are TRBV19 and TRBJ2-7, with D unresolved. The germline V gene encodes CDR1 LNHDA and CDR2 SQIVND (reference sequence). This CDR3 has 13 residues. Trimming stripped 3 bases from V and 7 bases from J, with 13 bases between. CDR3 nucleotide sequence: TGTGCCAGTAGTATCGCGGAGACGGCTGAGCAGTACTTC. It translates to CASSIAETAEQYF.

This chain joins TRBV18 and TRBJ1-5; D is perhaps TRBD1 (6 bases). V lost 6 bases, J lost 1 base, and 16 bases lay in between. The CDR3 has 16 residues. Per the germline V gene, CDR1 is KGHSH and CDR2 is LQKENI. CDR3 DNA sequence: TGTGCCAGCTCTCGGACAGACCCCCCCAGCAATCAGCCCCAGCATTTT. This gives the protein CASSRTDPPSNQPQHF.

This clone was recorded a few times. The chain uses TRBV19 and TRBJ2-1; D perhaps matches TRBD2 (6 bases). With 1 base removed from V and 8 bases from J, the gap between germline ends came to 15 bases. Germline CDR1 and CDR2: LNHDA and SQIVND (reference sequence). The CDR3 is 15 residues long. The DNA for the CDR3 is TGTGCCAGTAGTATAGGTGGAGGGCCGGGGTATGAGCAGTTCTTC. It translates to CASSIGGGPGYEQFF. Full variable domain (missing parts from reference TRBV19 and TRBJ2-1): DGGITQSPKYLFRKEGQNVTLSCEQNLNHDAMYWYRQDPGQGLRLIYYSQIVNDFQKGDIAEGYSVSREKKESFPLTVTSAQKNPTAFYLCASSIGGGPGYEQFFGPGTRLTVL.

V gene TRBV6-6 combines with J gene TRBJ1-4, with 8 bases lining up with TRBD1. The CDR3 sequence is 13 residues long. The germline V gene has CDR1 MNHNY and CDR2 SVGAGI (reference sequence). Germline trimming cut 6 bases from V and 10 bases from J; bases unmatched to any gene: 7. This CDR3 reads CASSNGQGGKLFF. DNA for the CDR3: TGTGCCAGCAGCAATGGACAGGGAGGAAAACTGTTTTTT.

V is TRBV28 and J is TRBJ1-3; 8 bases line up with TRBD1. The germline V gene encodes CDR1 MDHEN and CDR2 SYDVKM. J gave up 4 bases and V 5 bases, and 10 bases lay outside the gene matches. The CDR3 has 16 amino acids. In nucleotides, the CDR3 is TGTGCCAGCAGTACACCGGACAGGGCGAGGGGAAACACCATATATTTT. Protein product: CASSTPDRARGNTIYF.

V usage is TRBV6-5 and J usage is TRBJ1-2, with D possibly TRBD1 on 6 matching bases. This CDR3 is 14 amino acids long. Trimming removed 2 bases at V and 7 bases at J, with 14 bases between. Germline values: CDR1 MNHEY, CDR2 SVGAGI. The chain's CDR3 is CASSYIGQLSGYTF. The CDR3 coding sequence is TGTGCCAGCAGTTACATAGGACAGCTAAGTGGCTACACCTTC.

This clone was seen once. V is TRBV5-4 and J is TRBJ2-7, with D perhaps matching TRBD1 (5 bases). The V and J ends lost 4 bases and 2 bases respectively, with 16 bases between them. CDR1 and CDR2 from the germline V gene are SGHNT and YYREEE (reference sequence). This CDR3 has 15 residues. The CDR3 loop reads CASSIQGQGTYEQYF. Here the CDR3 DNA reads TGTGCCAGCAGCATCCAGGGCCAGGGTACCTACGAGCAGTACTTC.

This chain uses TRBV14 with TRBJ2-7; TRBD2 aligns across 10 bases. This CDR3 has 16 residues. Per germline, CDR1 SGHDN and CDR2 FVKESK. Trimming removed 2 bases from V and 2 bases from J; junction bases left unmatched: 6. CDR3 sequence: CASSQYSGGPPYEQYF. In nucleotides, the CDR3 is TGTGCCAGCAGCCAATATAGCGGGGGGCCGCCCTACGAGCAGTACTTC. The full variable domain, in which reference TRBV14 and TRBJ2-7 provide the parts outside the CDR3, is EAGVTQFPSHSVIEKGQTVTLRCDPISGHDNLYWYRRVMGKEIKFLLHFVKESKQDESGMPNNRFLAERTGGTYSTLKVQPAELEDSGVYFCASSQYSGGPPYEQYFGPGTRLTVT.

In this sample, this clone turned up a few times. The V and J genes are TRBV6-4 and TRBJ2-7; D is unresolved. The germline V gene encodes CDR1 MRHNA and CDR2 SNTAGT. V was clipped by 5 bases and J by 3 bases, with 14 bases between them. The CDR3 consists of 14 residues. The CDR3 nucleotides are TGTGCCAGCAGTCCAGGCCCGGTAGGCTACGAGCAGTACTTC. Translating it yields CASSPGPVGYEQYF.

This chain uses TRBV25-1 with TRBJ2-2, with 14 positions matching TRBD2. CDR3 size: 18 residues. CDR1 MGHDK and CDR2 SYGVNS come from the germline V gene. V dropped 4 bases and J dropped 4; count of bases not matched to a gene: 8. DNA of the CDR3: TGTGCCAGCAGTGTCCAGGGACTAGCGGGAGTACTCACCGGGGAGCTGTTTTTT. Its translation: CASSVQGLAGVLTGELFF.

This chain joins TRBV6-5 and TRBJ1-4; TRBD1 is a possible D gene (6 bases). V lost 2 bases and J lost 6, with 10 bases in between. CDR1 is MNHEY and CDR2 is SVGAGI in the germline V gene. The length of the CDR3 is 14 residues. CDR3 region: CASSYGTSYEKLFF. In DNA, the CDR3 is TGTGCCAGCAGTTACGGGACATCGTATGAAAAACTGTTTTTT.

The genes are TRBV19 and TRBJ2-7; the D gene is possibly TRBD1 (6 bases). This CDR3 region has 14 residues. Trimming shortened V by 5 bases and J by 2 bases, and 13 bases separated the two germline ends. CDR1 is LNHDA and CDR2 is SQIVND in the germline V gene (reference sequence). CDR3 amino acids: CASSPSGTTYEQYF. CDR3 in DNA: TGTGCCAGTAGTCCCTCAGGGACAACCTACGAGCAGTACTTC.

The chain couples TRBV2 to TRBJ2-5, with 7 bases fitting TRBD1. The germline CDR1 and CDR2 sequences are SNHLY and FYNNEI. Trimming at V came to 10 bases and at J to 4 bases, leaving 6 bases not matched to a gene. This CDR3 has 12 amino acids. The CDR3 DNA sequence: TGTGCCACGACGGACAGGTTAGAGACCCAGTACTTC. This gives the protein CATTDRLETQYF.

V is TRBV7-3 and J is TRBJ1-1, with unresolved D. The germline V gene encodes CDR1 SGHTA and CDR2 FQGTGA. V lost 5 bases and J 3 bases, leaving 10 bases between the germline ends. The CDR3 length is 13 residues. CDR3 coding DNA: TGTGCCAGCAGCCCCCAAGTAGACACTGAAGCTTTCTTT. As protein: CASSPQVDTEAFF.

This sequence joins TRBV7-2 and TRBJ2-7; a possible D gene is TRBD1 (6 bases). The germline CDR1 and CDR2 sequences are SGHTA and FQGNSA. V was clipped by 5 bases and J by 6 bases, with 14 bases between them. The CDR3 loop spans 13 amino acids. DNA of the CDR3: TGTGCCAGCAGCCCTAACAGGGATGGCGAGCAGTACTTC. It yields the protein CASSPNRDGEQYF.

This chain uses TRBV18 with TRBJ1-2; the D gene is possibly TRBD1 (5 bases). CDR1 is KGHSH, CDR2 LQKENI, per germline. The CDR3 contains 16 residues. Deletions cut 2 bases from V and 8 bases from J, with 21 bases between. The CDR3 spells CASSPSETVIWYGYTF. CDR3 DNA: TGTGCCAGCTCACCAAGCGAGACAGTGATTTGGTACGGCTACACCTTC.